This TCR beta chain was captured in a study of blood T cell repertoires in COVID-19 (dated by TCRdb to 2020 to 2021). A note on the overall study: Samples from collaborators originated in the United States, Italy and Spain and spanned both the acute and convalescent phases of COVID-19. The samples were drawn from the first 160 participants of the ongoing ImmuneRACE study and from more than 1,000 subjects provided by 6 global collaborators. Nearly every sample came with metadata listing a de-identified subject ID, COVID-19 status, age in years and sex. The repertoires were made available in a free public database intended to serve as a resource for research on the immune response to SARS-CoV-2. The prospective study material was composed of cDNA or gDNA derived from T cells, B-cell-depleted T cells, or PBMCs. Where HLA class I and class II types were available, the types were taken from metadata supplied by the sample provider, not from assay-based typing. The dataset comprised deeply sampled blood TCRbeta repertoires from subjects exposed to, actively infected with, or recovered from COVID-19.

Overall study outcomes, separate from this receptor: Clinical and demographic metadata were provided uncurated, with the amount varying by source and participant.

Concerning this clone itself: Its antigen has not been determined. No base quality values were provided; no much bigger clone lies one nucleotide off.

Each collaborating institution followed its own protocols to collect whole blood in K2EDTA tubes. For TCRbeta analysis, collaborator samples were shipped as frozen whole blood, as isolated PBMCs, or as DNA extracted from either sample type. V and J are truncated by 5 bases and 0 bases respectively, leaving an intervening sequence of 20 bases. CDR1 and CDR2 are read off the germline V gene as SGHTA and FQGTGA. The CDR3 numbers 18 residues from cysteine through phenylalanine. Kept here is only the CDR3 DNA, which spans 54 bases and is read in frame from base 1. TCRbeta CDR3 regions were amplified from genomic DNA by means of the immunoSEQ Assay, a bias-controlled multiplex PCR. The source study handled its data this way. The number of nucleated cells in each sample was estimated from the amplification of reference gene primers within the assay. Sequence reads were collapsed and filtered to measure the absolute abundance of every unique TCRbeta CDR3 rearrangement. Productive Simpson clonality was computed per sample as the square root of Simpson's diversity index over productive rearrangements. What TCRdb holds here is the immuneACCESS table cut down to in-frame rearrangements. Part of the clones is not present; checked against another copy, under half of the missing clones reflect an unresolved V gene, and the others are unexplained. V, J and clone size reflect that table, while D and trimming were determined from the DNA. This sample lists about 320,000 clones; over 75% were detected once. The ten largest clones represent approximately 7.5% of the sample.

The sequence is built from TRBV7-3 and TRBJ2-1, with the D gene too uncertain to name. Sequenced input: peripheral blood. The clonotype originates from a human donor in a cohort sampled during active COVID-19. The CDR3 protein is CASSPLASIDFSYNEQFF. The sequence in DNA is TGTGCCAGCAGCCCCTTAGCTTCTATAGACTTCTCCTACAATGAGCAGTTCTTC.